The sequence of this T cell receptor beta chain was determined in a study of glioma-infiltrating T cells. Overall study results and limits: CDR3 overlap between tissue and blood was very small. Non-neoplastic patients had below-expected tissue-blood divergence, while all gliomas exceeded expectation.

Germline V gene lookup returns CDR1 SNHLY and CDR2 FYNNEI. The CDR3 has 14 amino acids. This clonotype was seen a handful of times. The antigen remains undetermined. At one boundary the junction diverges from the germline segment, which might be a read error. Amplification of TCR alpha and beta CDR3 regions from RNA used iRepertoire nested multiplex PCR. TCRdb re-analysed the multiplex PCR reads in MiXCR, keeping a single row per CDR3 protein. In the table there are 400,000 or so distinct CDR3 sequences, more than 35% of which are singletons. This rearrangement joins TRBV2 to TRBJ2-1; 7 positions match TRBD2. What was sequenced was glioma tissue, nonneoplastic brain tissue, or PBMCs (not recorded which). The sequence derives from a human donor with low-grade glioma or glioblastoma, undergoing nonglioma brain surgery, or in good health (not recorded which). The CDR3 region is CASSGEGVSNKQFF. The CDR3 DNA is TGTGCCAGCAGTGGGGAGGGAGTGAGCAATAAGCAGTTCTTC.